The following is a TCR beta chain sequence with its context. Its antigen remains unknown. This sample is part of a study of OX40 agonist ivuxolimab in advanced cancers. General observations from the study: The antigen specificity of the peripheral T cells (those that were expanded) was not determined.

The table came from immunoSEQ multiplex PCR; TCRdb's copy has only in-frame clones and leaves some out. The repertoire holds 80,000 or so clones, with approximately 94% as singletons. The specimen was CD4+ or CD8+ T cells sorted from blood, collected in a trial of the OX40 agonist ivuxolimab. This receptor was identified in an adult with an advanced solid tumor such as melanoma, head and neck, liver or kidney cancer.

The CDR3 DNA sequence: TGCAGCGTTGAAGTCAAGGGGGGATTCCTCTACAATGAGCAGTTCTTC. The encoded protein is CSVEVKGGFLYNEQFF. The chain recombines TRBV29-1 with TRBJ2-1; either TRBD1 or TRBD2 may supply D (6 bases each). The CDR3 contains 16 residues. The V and J ends lost 1 base and 3 bases respectively, with 16 bases between them. Germline CDR1 reads SQVTM; CDR2 reads ANQGSEA.